The 7 T cell receptor beta chains below come from one sample, sequenced in a study of T cell responses to AZD1222 COVID-19 vaccine. Clones were read by immunoSEQ multiplex PCR, and TCRdb kept only the in-frame ones, dropping some. This table has some 130,000 clones, 84% appearing once. The specimen comprised peripheral blood, sampled on day 0 of AZD1222 vaccination. These receptors all stem from an adult in good health.

The J gene is TRBJ1-2, the V gene TRBV5-1, with D possibly TRBD1 on 6 matching bases. V was cut by 6 bases and J by 6 bases, with 21 bases left in between. This CDR3 comprises 15 residues. Germline V gives CDR1 SGHRS, CDR2 YFSETQ. The DNA for the CDR3 is TGCGCCAGCAAAGGACAGCCTCAGCTAACTAATGGCTACACCTTC. Translation gives CASKGQPQLTNGYTF.

The chain employs TRBV7-9 and TRBJ1-5; possible D gene TRBD1, 5 bases. CDR1 is SEHNR and CDR2 is FQNEAQ in the germline V gene (reference sequence). The V end was cut by 5 bases, the J end by 5 bases, with 16 bases between. The CDR3 totals 15 residues. DNA for the CDR3: TGTGCCAGCAGCCAGGTCTCCGGGGGGGATCAGCCCCAGCATTTT. Protein sequence: CASSQVSGGDQPQHF.

The genes are TRBV28 and TRBJ1-5; D unresolved. V shed 2 bases and J shed 6 bases, with 11 bases lying between them. Germline V gene data show CDR1 as MDHEN and CDR2 as SYDVKM. The CDR3 runs to 14 residues. CDR3 in DNA: TGTGCCAGCAGTTTAGCGGGTCCCGGTCAGCCCCAGCATTTT. As protein: CASSLAGPGQPQHF.

This chain connects TRBV7-9 to TRBJ1-1, with 7 bases fitting TRBD1. This CDR3 spans 14 amino acids. Losses at the gene ends were 4 bases for V and 3 bases for J; bases not matched to a gene: 5. Germline V gene data show CDR1 as SEHNR and CDR2 as FQNEAQ (reference sequence). The CDR3 sequence: CASSSGQMDTEAFF. The CDR3 region has the DNA TGTGCCAGCAGCTCGGGACAGATGGACACTGAAGCTTTCTTT.

The chain recombines TRBV3-1 (or the pseudogene TRBV3-2) with TRBJ2-2; unclear D gene. CDR3 size: 17 residues. Germline CDR1 LGHDT, CDR2 YNNKEL (reference sequence). Trimming took off 0 bases at V and 1 base at J, with 12 bases between the two ends. In nucleotides, the CDR3 is TGTGCCAGCAGCCAAGAAGTCCGCAGCCTGAACACCGGGGAGCTGTTTTTT. This gives the protein CASSQEVRSLNTGELFF.

This chain joins TRBV28 and TRBJ2-7; possibly TRBD1 or TRBD2 for D (7 bases each). V was trimmed by 8 bases and J by 2 bases, leaving 13 bases between them. Per the germline V gene, CDR1 is MDHEN and CDR2 is SYDVKM. The CDR3 loop spans 13 amino acids. The CDR3 DNA reads as TGTGCCAGCGGGGGGGACAGTGCCTACGAGCAGTACTTC. Amino acids: CASGGDSAYEQYF.

The rearrangement links TRBV2 to TRBJ1-2, with a possible D match to TRBD1 (6 bases). Germline V gene data show CDR1 as SNHLY and CDR2 as FYNNEI. The CDR3 runs to 13 residues. V was cut by 4 bases and J by 7 bases, with 13 bases left in between. Written as DNA, the CDR3 is TGTGCCAGCAGTGTCGACAAAGGGGGTGGCTACACCTTC. It specifies CASSVDKGGGYTF.